This TCR beta chain is drawn from a study of T cells after yellow fever vaccination. The study, taken as a whole, reports: When the response was secondary, it was weaker but reached its peak faster, day 5 versus 15. Abundant clonotypes from the bulk population could have been carried over as contaminants into FACS-sorted repertoires.

Turning to this clonotype: What it binds is not known.

The germline V gene has CDR1 SGHRS and CDR2 YFSETQ. The CDR3 spans 15 residues. V lost 3 bases and J 2 bases, leaving 11 bases between the germline ends. TCRdb re-derived calls from the 5' RACE reads in MiXCR, one entry per CDR3 protein. The sample includes some 300,000 distinct CDR3 sequences, 7% to 9% of them seen just once. The source was PBMCs, collected approximately 47 days after the first yellow fever vaccination. The sequence came from a man aged 18 to 30 who received the YFV17D yellow fever vaccine. The V and J genes are TRBV5-1 and TRBJ2-2; D perhaps matches TRBD2 (5 bases). The CDR3 spells CASSSPPGNTGELFF. The DNA for the CDR3 is TGCGCCAGCAGCTCACCTCCGGGAAACACCGGGGAGCTGTTTTTT.